Below are 3 T cell receptor beta chains sequenced from a single sample in a study of T cell repertoires in cytomegalovirus infection. From the reads, TCRdb called clonotypes with MiXCR, one entry per CDR3 protein. The repertoire holds about 260,000 distinct CDR3 sequences, with approximately 15% as singletons. Material: PBMCs. These receptors originate from a human donor in good health (CMV status not recorded). Some clones in this sample may be carry-over from other donors' samples.

This clonotype has just a few counts. The chain recombines TRBV20-1 with TRBJ2-1; TRBD1 or TRBD2 may be the D gene (6 bases each). The V gene's germline CDR1 is DFQATT and CDR2 SNEGSKA (reference sequence). V shed 4 bases and J shed 9 bases, with 19 bases lying between them. The CDR3 sequence is 14 residues long. CDR3 DNA: TGCAGTGCTATCCCCGGGACATGGAGGGGTGAGCAGTTCTTC. Its protein is CSAIPGTWRGEQFF.

J is TRBJ2-2 and V is TRBV20-1; D unresolved. The CDR3 covers 16 residues. Germline V CDR1 and CDR2: DFQATT, SNEGSKA (reference sequence). The V end lost 6 bases, the J end lost 0 bases, and 17 bases lay between the germline ends. CDR3 protein: CSAPPDRVANTGELFF. CDR3 coding DNA: TGCAGTGCCCCCCCTGATCGGGTCGCGAACACCGGGGAGCTGTTTTTT.

This clonotype appeared once. This chain links TRBV9 with TRBJ2-7; D is unresolved. The ends were cut back, 0 bases at V and 3 bases at J, with 13 bases in the middle. This CDR3 is built from 15 residues. Per the germline V gene, CDR1 is SGDLS and CDR2 is YYNGEE. Written as DNA, the CDR3 is TGTGCCAGCAGCGTAGAAGGAAGGACCGACTACGAGCAGTACTTC. It translates to CASSVEGRTDYEQYF.